The 9 T cell receptor beta chains below all came from one sample that was sequenced in a study of blood T cells in healthy people across ages. A sample-barcoded 5' primer and a J-beta primer mix were used in a second PCR of roughly 6 to 11 cycles. TCRdb called the 5' RACE reads again in MiXCR, with one record for every CDR3 protein. Altogether 600,000 or so distinct CDR3 sequences are present, around 48% being singletons, with the ten largest covering roughly 24%. Sequenced: blood. The receptors derive from a man older than 75 in good health.

The chain carries TRBV7-2 and TRBJ1-1; D gene uncertain. CDR1 and CDR2 from the germline V gene are SGHTA and FQGNSA. The CDR3 has 12 residues. V gave up 5 bases and J gave up 6 bases, with 10 bases separating them. CDR3 amino acids: CASSAIFAEAFF. The CDR3 DNA sequence: TGTGCCAGCAGCGCTATTTTCGCTGAAGCTTTCTTT.

This clonotype was observed many times. The V gene is TRBV6-5, the J gene TRBJ2-1, with 10 nucleotides matching TRBD2. This CDR3 comprises 15 residues. After removal of 8 bases from V and 8 bases from J, the junction contained 12 bases not matched to a gene. The germline V gene encodes CDR1 MNHEY and CDR2 SVGAGI. The CDR3 sequence is CASWQGAGGVHEQFF. CDR3 nucleotides: TGTGCCAGCTGGCAAGGAGCGGGGGGGGTACATGAGCAGTTCTTC.

The chain carries TRBV21-1 and TRBJ2-4; the D call in the table, TRBD2, was not verified against the DNA. The closer fit of TRBJ2-7 to the DNA end suggests the J call may be wrong. TRBV21-1 is marked as a pseudogene. This CDR3 region has 14 residues. The CDR3 DNA reads TGTGCCAGCAGCCTTCTAACACGGAGGGACGAGCAGTACTTC. This encodes CASSLLTRRDEQYF.

The chain uses TRBV20-1 and TRBJ1-1, with 7 bases fitting TRBD1. With V trimmed by 0 bases and J by 3 bases, 10 bases remained unmatched. Germline V gives CDR1 DFQATT, CDR2 SNEGSKA (reference sequence). CDR3 length: 16 residues. The CDR3 reads CSARDPTGRGDTEAFF. CDR3 nucleotides: TGCAGTGCTAGAGACCCGACAGGGCGAGGGGACACTGAAGCTTTCTTT.

As regards this clonotype: An end of the junction does not agree with germline; a read error may underlie this. This sequence joins TRBV6-5 and TRBJ2-7, with D tentatively TRBD1 (6 bases). The germline V gene has CDR1 MNHEY and CDR2 SVGAGI. The CDR3 covers 14 residues. This chain's CDR3 is CASSDSTGSYEQYF. Written as DNA, the CDR3 is TGTGCCAGCAGTGACTCGACAGGTTCCTACGAGCAGTACTTC.

J is TRBJ2-7 and V is TRBV2; unclear D gene. CDR3 length: 13 residues. Per germline, CDR1 SNHLY and CDR2 FYNNEI. Deletions cut 4 bases from V and 2 bases from J, with 9 bases between. The CDR3 DNA follows: TGTGCCAGCAGTGGCAGTACCCCCTACGAGCAGTACTTC. Encoded protein: CASSGSTPYEQYF.

This chain connects TRBV2 to TRBJ2-3; 10 bases fit TRBD2. After removal of 9 bases from V and 8 bases from J, the junction contained 14 bases not matched to a gene. The CDR3 has 15 amino acids. Germline V gives CDR1 SNHLY, CDR2 FYNNEI. For the CDR3, the DNA is TGTGCCAGTCAAACTCTAGCGGGAGTTGGAGCTACGCAGTATTTT. It specifies CASQTLAGVGATQYF.

The chain's CDR3 is CASSFRGREQYF. The CDR3 nucleotides read TGTGCCAGCAGCTTTCGGGGTCGGGAGCAGTACTTC. The rearrangement links TRBV7-2 to TRBJ2-5; tentatively, D is TRBD2 (6 bases). This CDR3 region has 12 residues. The germline V gene has CDR1 SGHTA and CDR2 FQGNSA. The V and J ends lost 3 bases and 11 bases respectively, with 13 bases between them. Full variable domain (missing parts from reference TRBV7-2 and TRBJ2-5): GAGVSQSPSNKVTEKGKDVELRCDPISGHTALYWYRQSLGQGLEFLIYFQGNSAPDKSGLPSDRFSAERTGGSVSTLTIQRTQQEDSAVYLCASSFRGREQYFGPGTRLLVL.

This sequence joins TRBV9 and TRBJ2-2, with 7 nucleotides matching TRBD1. The CDR3 runs 15 residues. The germline CDR1 and CDR2 sequences are SGDLS and YYNGEE. Trimming cost V 2 bases and J 2 bases; bases outside gene matches: 3. The CDR3 nucleotides are TGTGCCAGCAGCGTTCAGGGGGTAAACACCGGGGAGCTGTTTTTT. Amino acids: CASSVQGVNTGELFF.